What follows is one TCR beta chain and its context. Its specificity is not known. The sample comes from a study of cytomegalovirus exposure and HLA in healthy donors. Broader study findings: No immune exposure information besides CMV serostatus was available. Trimming of TCR beta V- and J-genes showed a link, identified in a later analysis, to a missense DCLRE1C variant.

CDR3 size: 15 residues. Germline trimming cut 4 bases from V and 1 base from J; bases unmatched to any gene: 5. Germline loops: CDR1 SGHNT, CDR2 YENEEA. The PCR ran on 60 Vbeta and 13 Jbeta primers. Sequencing was performed with immunoSEQ multiplex PCR; in TCRdb, only in-frame clones are kept and a portion is missing. The sample shows roughly 200,000 clones, around 74% of them seen only once. This chain connects TRBV11-3 to TRBJ2-5; 8 nucleotides line up with TRBD1. Sequences were obtained from PBMCs. The receptor comes from a male donor in good health and CMV-seronegative. CDR3 in DNA: TGTGCCAGCAGCTCTTATGACAGGGGCCAAGAGACCCAGTACTTC. Translating it yields CASSSYDRGQETQYF.